The T cell receptor (beta chain) described here comes from a study of T cells in Graves' hyperthyroidism and ophthalmopathy. Whole-study findings and limits: Model output signaled ophthalmopathy a median roughly six months ahead of onset.

TCR beta CDR3 region amplification was performed from RNA transcripts. During a first-round RT-PCR of the TCR CDR3, the HTBI primer set was used. TCRdb independently ran MiXCR on the multiplex PCR reads; one entry per CDR3 protein. In the table there are a few hundred thousand distinct CDR3 sequences, roughly an eighth of which are singletons. Individuals with ophthalmopathy presented a Clinical Activity Score of at least 3, a NOSPECS grade of at least 4 and a duration under 3 months. In this sample, this clonotype turned up many times. Its cognate antigen is unknown. The TCR was taken from a woman aged 35 to 49 with Graves' ophthalmopathy. The sample taken for sequencing was blood.

CDR3 in DNA: TGTGCCAGCAGCGGGACCTTCGGTTCCTACAATGAGCAGTTCTTC. Protein: CASSGTFGSYNEQFF. The chain links TRBV6-1 to TRBJ2-1, with D perhaps being TRBD1 or TRBD2 (5 bases each). In germline, CDR1 is MNHNS, CDR2 SASEGT. The V and J ends lost 6 bases and 1 base respectively, with 13 bases between them. The length of the CDR3 is 15 residues.